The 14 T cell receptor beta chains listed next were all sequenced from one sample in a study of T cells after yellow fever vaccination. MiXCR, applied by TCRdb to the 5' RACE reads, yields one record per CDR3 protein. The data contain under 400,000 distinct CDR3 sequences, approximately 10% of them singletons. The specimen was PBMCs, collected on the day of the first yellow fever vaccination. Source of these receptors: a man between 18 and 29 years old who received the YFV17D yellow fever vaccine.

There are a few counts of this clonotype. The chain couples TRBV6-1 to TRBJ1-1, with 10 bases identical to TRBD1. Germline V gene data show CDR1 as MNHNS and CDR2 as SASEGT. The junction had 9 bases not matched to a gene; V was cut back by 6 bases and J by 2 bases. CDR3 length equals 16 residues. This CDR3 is CASRTRQGAKNTEAFF. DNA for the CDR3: TGTGCCAGCAGGACCAGACAGGGGGCGAAAAACACTGAAGCTTTCTTT.

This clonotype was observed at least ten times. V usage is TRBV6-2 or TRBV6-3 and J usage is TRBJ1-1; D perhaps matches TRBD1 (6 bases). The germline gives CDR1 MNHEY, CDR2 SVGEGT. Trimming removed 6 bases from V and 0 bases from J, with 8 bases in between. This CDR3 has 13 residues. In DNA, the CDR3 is TGTGCCAGCAGAGACAGGTTGAACACTGAAGCTTTCTTT. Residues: CASRDRLNTEAFF.

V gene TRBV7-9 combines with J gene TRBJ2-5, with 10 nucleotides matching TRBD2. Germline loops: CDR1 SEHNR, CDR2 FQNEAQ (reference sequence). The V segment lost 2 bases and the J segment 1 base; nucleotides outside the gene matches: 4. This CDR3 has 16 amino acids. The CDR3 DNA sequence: TGTGCCAGCAGCTTAACGGCTAGCGGGGGCCAAGAGACCCAGTACTTC. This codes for CASSLTASGGQETQYF.

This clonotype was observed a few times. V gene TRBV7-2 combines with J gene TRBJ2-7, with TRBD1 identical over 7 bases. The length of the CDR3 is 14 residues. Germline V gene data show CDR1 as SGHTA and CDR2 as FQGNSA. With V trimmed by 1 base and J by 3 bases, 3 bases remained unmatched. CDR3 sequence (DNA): TGTGCCAGCAGCTTAGGGTGGGACAGCTACGAGCAGTACGTC. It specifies CASSLGWDSYEQYV.

CDR3 in amino acids: CASKSGANVLTF. CDR3 DNA sequence: TGTGCCAGTAAGTCTGGGGCCAACGTCCTGACTTTC. The V gene is TRBV19, the J gene TRBJ2-6; D uncertain. V lost 7 bases and J 1 base, leaving 2 bases between the germline ends. The CDR3 has 12 amino acids. Looked up from germline, CDR1 is LNHDA and CDR2 is SQIVND (reference sequence).

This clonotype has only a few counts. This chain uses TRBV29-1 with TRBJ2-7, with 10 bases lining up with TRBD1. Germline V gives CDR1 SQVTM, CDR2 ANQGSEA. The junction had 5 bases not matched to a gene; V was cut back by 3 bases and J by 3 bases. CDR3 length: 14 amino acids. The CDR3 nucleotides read TGCAGCGTTGACGGGACAGGGGAGGGCTACGAGCAGTACTTC. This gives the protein CSVDGTGEGYEQYF.

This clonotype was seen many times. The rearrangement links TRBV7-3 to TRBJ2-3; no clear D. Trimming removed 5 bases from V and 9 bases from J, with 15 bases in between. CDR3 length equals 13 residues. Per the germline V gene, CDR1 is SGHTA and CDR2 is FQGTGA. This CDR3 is CASSAVNGWTQYF. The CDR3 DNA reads TGTGCCAGCAGCGCCGTAAATGGATGGACGCAGTATTTT.

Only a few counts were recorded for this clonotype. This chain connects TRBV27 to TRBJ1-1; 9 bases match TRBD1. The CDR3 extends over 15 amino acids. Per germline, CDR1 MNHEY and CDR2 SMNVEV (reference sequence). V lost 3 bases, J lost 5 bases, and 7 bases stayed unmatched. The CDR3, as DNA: TGTGCCAGCAGTTTTTCAAAAGACAGGGGGACTGAAGCTTTCTTT. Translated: CASSFSKDRGTEAFF.

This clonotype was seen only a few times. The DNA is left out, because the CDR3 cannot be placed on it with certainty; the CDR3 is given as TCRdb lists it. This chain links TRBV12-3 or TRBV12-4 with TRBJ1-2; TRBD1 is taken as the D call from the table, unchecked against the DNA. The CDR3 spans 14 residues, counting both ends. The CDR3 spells CASSLAWGQGADTF.

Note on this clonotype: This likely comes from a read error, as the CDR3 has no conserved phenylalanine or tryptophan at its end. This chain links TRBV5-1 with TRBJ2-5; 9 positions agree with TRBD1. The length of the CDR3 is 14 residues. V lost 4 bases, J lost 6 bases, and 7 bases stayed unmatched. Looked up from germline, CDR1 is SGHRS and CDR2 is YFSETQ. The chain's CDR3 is CASSGRGQGKTQYL. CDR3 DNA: TGCGCCAGCAGCGGGAGGGGACAGGGAAAGACCCAGTACCTC.

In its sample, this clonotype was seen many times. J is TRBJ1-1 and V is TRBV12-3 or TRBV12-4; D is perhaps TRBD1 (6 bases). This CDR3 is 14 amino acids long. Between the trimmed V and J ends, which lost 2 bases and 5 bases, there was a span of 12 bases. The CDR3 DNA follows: TGTGCCAGCAGTTTATTACAGGGCTATACTGAAGCTTTCTTT. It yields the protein CASSLLQGYTEAFF.

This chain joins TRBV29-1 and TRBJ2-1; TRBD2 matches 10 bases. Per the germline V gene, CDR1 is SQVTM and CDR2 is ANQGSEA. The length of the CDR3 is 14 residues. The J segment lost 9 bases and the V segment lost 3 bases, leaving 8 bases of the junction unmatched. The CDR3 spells CSVDYPSGGLEQFF. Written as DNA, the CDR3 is TGCAGCGTTGATTACCCTAGCGGGGGTCTTGAGCAGTTCTTC.

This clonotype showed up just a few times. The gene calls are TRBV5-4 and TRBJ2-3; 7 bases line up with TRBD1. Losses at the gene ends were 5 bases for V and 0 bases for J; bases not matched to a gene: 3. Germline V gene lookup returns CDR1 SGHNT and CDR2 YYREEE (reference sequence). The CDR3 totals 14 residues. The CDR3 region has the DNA TGTGCCAGCAGACCGGGACAGAGCACAGATACGCAGTATTTT. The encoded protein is CASRPGQSTDTQYF.

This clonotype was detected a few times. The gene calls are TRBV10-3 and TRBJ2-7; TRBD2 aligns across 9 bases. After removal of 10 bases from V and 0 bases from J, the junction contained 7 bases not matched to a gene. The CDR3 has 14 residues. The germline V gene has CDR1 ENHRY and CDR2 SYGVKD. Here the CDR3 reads CATRPSGASYEQYV. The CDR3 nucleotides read TGTGCCACCCGGCCTAGCGGGGCCTCCTACGAGCAGTACGTC.